This T cell receptor (beta chain) was identified during a study of T cells in tuberculosis. Whole-study context: In South Africa, adults with active tuberculosis were compared with IGRA-negative and latently infected IGRA-positive adolescents. Study-wide results and limits: Cases with active tuberculosis were adults, while controls were adolescents.

Concerning this clone itself: What it binds is unknown.

Germline CDR1 is SNHLY and CDR2 is FYNNEI. This CDR3 contains 13 residues. V lost 6 bases, J lost 7 bases, and 8 bases stayed unmatched. The data were produced by immunoSEQ multiplex PCR, yet TCRdb's version contains in-frame clones alone and is incomplete. The repertoire consists of 44,000 or so clones, with 90% to 95% occurring once and the leading ten covering roughly 7%. The sequence was obtained from a donor aged 10-35 years with latent tuberculosis or without tuberculosis infection. V is TRBV2 and J is TRBJ1-1; 7 positions agree with TRBD1. Sequencing was carried out using PBMCs. CDR3 sequence reads: CASRTGRDSEAFF. CDR3 bases: TGTGCCAGCAGGACAGGGCGGGACAGTGAAGCTTTCTTT.